This T cell receptor (beta chain) appears in the sequencing data of a study of T-cell reconstitution after alpha-beta-depleted transplantation in children (dated by TCRdb to between 2015 and 2016). About the investigation overall: T-cell immune reconstitution after TCRalphabeta/CD19-depleted allogeneic hematopoietic cell transplantation in children was quantitatively tracked in the study by means of TCR repertoire profiling.

Via the germline V gene, CDR1 is SGHVS and CDR2 FNYEAQ. The CDR3 runs 15 residues from the cysteine to the phenylalanine. Only the CDR3 DNA stays, 45 bases, in frame from base 1. Trimming takes 5 bases from V and 0 bases from J, and the germline ends sit 14 bases apart. The library relied on PCR. Sequencer: Illumina HiSeq 2500. TCR libraries were prepared with molecular barcoding, using unique molecular identifiers to normalize TCRbeta repertoire quantification. TCRdb itself trimmed the public reads at Q25 with fastp, ran MiXCR and retained productive beta chains. Rows with a matching CDR3 protein are joined into one entry that keeps the most common DNA and genes. For this sample the table gives roughly 300,000 distinct CDR3 sequences, of which around 10% were detected only once. The biggest ten clones account for approximately 2.3% of the sample. As to this clonotype: Its antigen is unknown. No base quality information exists; no much larger clone differs at one position.

The sequenced sample was PBMCs from the stem cell graft donor, obtained from the stem cell graft. The sequence was collected from a human donor who donated a stem cell graft to a child with acute lymphoblastic leukemia. The chain joins TRBV7-6 to TRBJ2-7; a tentative D call is TRBD2 (5 bases match). In nucleotides, the sequence is TGTGCCAGCAGCATACGGACGGGGAGCTCCTACGAGCAGTACTTC. It translates to CASSIRTGSSYEQYF.